This passage covers 9 T cell receptor beta chains from one sample sequenced in a study of identical twins. TCRdb processed the 5' RACE reads anew with MiXCR; each CDR3 protein has one entry. Of about 100,000 distinct CDR3 sequences listed, about 6% are singletons. Sequencing used memory T cells sorted from blood. The source is a woman between 45 and 65 years old in good health.

This clonotype came up many times. CDR3 in amino acids: CASSVSHSNQPQHF. CDR3 nucleotide sequence: TGTGCCAGCAGCGTTAGTCATAGCAATCAGCCCCAGCATTTT. The rearrangement links TRBV7-8 to TRBJ1-5; D unclear. Germline lookup yields CDR1 SGHVS and CDR2 FQNEAQ. The V gene lost 5 bases and the J gene lost 0 bases, with 8 bases spanning the gap. CDR3 length equals 14 residues.

This clonotype was detected many times. V gene TRBV6-5 combines with J gene TRBJ1-2; maybe TRBD1 (6 bases). Trimming took off 0 bases at V and 2 bases at J, with 13 bases between the two ends. Germline assignment: CDR1 MNHEY and CDR2 SVGAGI. The CDR3 is 16 residues long. The CDR3 coding sequence is TGTGCCAGCAGTTACTCGGGGTTGGACAGAAACTATGGCTACACCTTC. It encodes CASSYSGLDRNYGYTF.

In its sample, this clonotype was seen a few times. J is TRBJ1-2 and V is TRBV3-1; D perhaps matches TRBD1 (6 bases). The CDR3 spans 15 residues. V lost 0 bases and J 6 bases, leaving 14 bases between the germline ends. CDR1 and CDR2 (germline): LGHDT, YNNKEL (reference sequence). The CDR3, as DNA: TGTGCCAGCAGCCAAGAGTCAGGGGCCCATCATGGCTACACCTTC. Translating gives CASSQESGAHHGYTF.

CDR3 sequence: CASSYFVSGLAGGISYNEQFF. CDR3 coding DNA: TGTGCCAGCAGTTATTTCGTTTCTGGGCTAGCGGGAGGGATCTCCTACAATGAGCAGTTCTTC. V usage is TRBV6-2 or TRBV6-3 and J usage is TRBJ2-1, with 12 nucleotides matching TRBD2. From germline, CDR1 is MNHEY and CDR2 SVGEGT. The CDR3 has 21 amino acids. The junction had 15 bases not matched to a gene; V was cut back by 3 bases and J by 0 bases.

This clonotype was counted many times. The chain carries TRBV4-1 and TRBJ1-1; TRBD1 might be the D (6 bases). This CDR3 is 12 amino acids long. The germline V gene has CDR1 MGHRA and CDR2 YSYEKL. V shed 6 bases and J shed 7 bases, with 12 bases lying between them. The CDR3 is CASSGQPDEAFF. CDR3 sequence (DNA): TGCGCCAGCAGTGGACAGCCGGATGAAGCTTTCTTT.

This clonotype was seen ten or more times. The V gene is TRBV7-8, the J gene TRBJ2-1; TRBD2 matches 7 bases. Trimming at V came to 7 bases and at J to 0 bases, leaving 15 bases not matched to a gene. From germline, CDR1 is SGHVS and CDR2 FQNEAQ. The CDR3 is 18 amino acids. This CDR3 reads CASIPNGGVWSSYNEQFF. The CDR3 nucleotides read TGTGCCAGCATCCCCAATGGGGGGGTCTGGAGCTCCTACAATGAGCAGTTCTTC.

The chain has TRBV20-1 and TRBJ2-7; 10 bases line up with TRBD1. The germline gives CDR1 DFQATT, CDR2 SNEGSKA (reference sequence). The J segment lost 4 bases and the V segment lost 4 bases, leaving 7 bases of the junction unmatched. The CDR3 has 14 amino acids. CDR3 coding DNA: TGCAGTGCTACCGGACAGGGGGGCAGGTACGAGCAGTACTTC. It yields the protein CSATGQGGRYEQYF.

Here the CDR3 DNA reads TGTGCCAGCTCACCACGGACAGGGGCTGGAGATGAGCAGTTCTTC. Residues: CASSPRTGAGDEQFF. V is TRBV18 and J is TRBJ2-1, with 9 positions matching TRBD1. Germline V gives CDR1 KGHSH, CDR2 LQKENI. The CDR3 covers 15 residues. Germline trimming cut 1 base from V and 8 bases from J; bases unmatched to any gene: 6.

This clonotype appeared many times. The chain links TRBV7-8 to TRBJ2-1; no reliable D call. V gave up 4 bases and J gave up 3 bases, with 7 bases separating them. CDR3 length: 13 amino acids. Germline V gives CDR1 SGHVS, CDR2 FQNEAQ. The CDR3 nucleotides are TGTGCCAGCAGCTCGACCAGCTACAATGAGCAGTTCTTC. It codes for CASSSTSYNEQFF.